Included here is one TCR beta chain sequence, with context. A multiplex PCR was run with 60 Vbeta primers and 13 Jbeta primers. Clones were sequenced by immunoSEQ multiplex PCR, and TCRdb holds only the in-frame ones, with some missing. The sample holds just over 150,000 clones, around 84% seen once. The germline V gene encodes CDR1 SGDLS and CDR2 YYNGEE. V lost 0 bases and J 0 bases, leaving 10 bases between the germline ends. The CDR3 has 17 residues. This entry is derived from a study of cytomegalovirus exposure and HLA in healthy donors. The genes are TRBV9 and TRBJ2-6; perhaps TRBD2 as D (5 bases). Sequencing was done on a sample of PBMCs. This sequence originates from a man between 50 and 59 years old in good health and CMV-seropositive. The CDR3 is CASSVATGGSGANVLTF. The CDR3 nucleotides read TGTGCCAGCAGCGTAGCCACCGGAGGCTCTGGGGCCAACGTCCTGACTTTC. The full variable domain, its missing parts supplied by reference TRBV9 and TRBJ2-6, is DSGVTQTPKHLITATGQRVTLRCSPRSGDLSVYWYQQSLDQGLQFLIQYYNGEERAKGNILERFSAQQFPDLHSELNLSSLELGDSALYFCASSVATGGSGANVLTFGAGSRLTVL.